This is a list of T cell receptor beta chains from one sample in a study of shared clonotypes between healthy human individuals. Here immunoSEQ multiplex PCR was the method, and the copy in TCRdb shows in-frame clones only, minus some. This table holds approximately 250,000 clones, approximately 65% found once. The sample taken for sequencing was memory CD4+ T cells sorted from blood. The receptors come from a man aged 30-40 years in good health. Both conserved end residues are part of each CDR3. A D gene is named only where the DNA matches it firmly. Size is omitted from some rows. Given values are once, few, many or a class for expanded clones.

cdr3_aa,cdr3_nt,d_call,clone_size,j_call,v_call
CASSPPPGTGLMMNTEAFF,TGTGCCAGCAGCCCACCGCCCGGGACAGGGTTGATGATGAACACTGAAGCTTTCTTT,TRBD1,NA,TRBJ1-1,TRBV5-4
CASSVGGTSGLQETQYF,TGTGCCAGCAGCGTAGGAGGGACTAGCGGGCTCCAAGAGACCCAGTACTTC,TRBD2,few,TRBJ2-5,TRBV9
CASSPPRGGRISYEQYF,TGTGCCAGCTCACCACCTCGGGGGGGACGGATCTCCTACGAGCAGTACTTC,TRBD2,NA,TRBJ2-7,TRBV18
CASSSFGTDTQYF,TGTGCCAGCAGCTCCTTTGGCACAGATACGCAGTATTTT,NA,NA,TRBJ2-3,TRBV5-4
CASSHRDNSYEQYF,TGTGCCAGCAGCCACCGGGACAATTCCTACGAGCAGTACTTC,NA,NA,TRBJ2-7,TRBV5-4
CASSARLAGGVDTQYF,TGTGCCAGCAGCGCAAGACTAGCGGGAGGGGTGGATACGCAGTATTTT,TRBD2,NA,TRBJ2-3,TRBV5-6
CATALQGDQPQHF,TGTGCCACCGCCCTCCAGGGGGACCAGCCCCAGCATTTT,TRBD1,NA,TRBJ1-5,TRBV15
CASSPGARYYGYTF,TGTGCCAGCAGCCCGGGGGCGCGTTACTATGGCTACACCTTC,NA,NA,TRBJ1-2,TRBV11-2
CARRIGGGKLQPQHF,TGTGCCAGGAGGATCGGAGGGGGTAAGCTACAGCCCCAGCATTTT,NA,NA,TRBJ1-5,TRBV6-9
CASKPTGADTGELFF,TGTGCCAGCAAACCTACAGGGGCCGACACCGGGGAGCTGTTTTTT,TRBD1,NA,TRBJ2-2,TRBV2
CASSSRGSGRALSYNEQFF,TGTGCCAGCAGCTCCCGGGGTAGCGGGAGGGCCCTTTCCTACAATGAGCAGTTCTTC,TRBD2,NA,TRBJ2-1,TRBV7-2
CATSSAGTGASNQPQHF,TGTGCCACCAGCAGCGCCGGGACAGGGGCTAGCAATCAGCCCCAGCATTTT,TRBD1,NA,TRBJ1-5,TRBV15
CASTPGGSGNTIYF,TGCGCCAGCACCCCTGGGGGGTCTGGAAACACCATATATTTT,NA,many,TRBJ1-3,TRBV5-1
CASSLVILAGAGELFF,TGTGCCAGCAGCTTAGTAATTCTAGCGGGAGCCGGGGAGCTGTTTTTT,TRBD2,few,TRBJ2-2,TRBV7-2
CASSETGANTEAFF,TGTGCCAGCAGTGAAACAGGGGCGAACACTGAAGCTTTCTTT,TRBD1,few,TRBJ1-1,TRBV2
CASSRTGGADGYTF,TGTGCCAGCAGTCGGACAGGGGGCGCGGATGGCTACACCTTC,TRBD1,NA,TRBJ1-2,TRBV25-1
CASSHHRLAAQETQYF,TGTGCCAGCAGCCACCACAGACTAGCGGCCCAAGAGACCCAGTACTTC,TRBD2,NA,TRBJ2-5,TRBV7-2
CASSITLSSGANVLTF,TGTGCCAGTAGTATTACGCTCAGCTCTGGGGCCAACGTCCTGACTTTC,NA,few,TRBJ2-6,TRBV19
CASSPLDREGYGYTF,TGTGCCAGCTCACCATTGGACAGGGAGGGCTATGGCTACACCTTC,TRBD1,NA,TRBJ1-2,TRBV18
CASSDLKGRYYEQYF,TGTGCCAGCAGCGATTTGAAGGGACGGTACTACGAGCAGTACTTC,NA,NA,TRBJ2-7,TRBV11-2
CASRQTRTSGYEQYF,TGTGCCAGCAGACAAACGCGGACTAGCGGGTACGAGCAGTACTTC,TRBD2,NA,TRBJ2-7,TRBV28
CASSLTGRTGELFF,TGTGCCAGCAGCCTAACAGGGCGCACCGGGGAGCTGTTTTTT,NA,NA,TRBJ2-2,TRBV7-3
CASSYGLLAVSYEQYF,TGTGCCAGCAGCTATGGGCTCCTAGCGGTCTCCTACGAGCAGTACTTC,TRBD2,NA,TRBJ2-7,TRBV11-2